Detailed here is one T cell receptor (beta chain). This clone was detected once. The specificity of this receptor is unknown. Per-base qualities were not stored, and no clone one base away is much larger. This sample was taken from a study of blood T cell repertoires in COVID-19 (TCRdb year 2020). Regarding the study in general: Collaborator samples came from the United States, Italy and Spain and covered acute and convalescent phases of COVID-19. The material from the prospective study consisted of cDNA or gDNA derived from T cells, B-cell-depleted T cells, or PBMCs. Deeply sampled blood TCRbeta repertoires from subjects exposed to, actively infected with, or recovered from COVID-19 were included in the dataset. A freely available public database, intended as a resource for researchers studying the immune response to SARS-CoV-2, is where the repertoires were released. The samples were drawn from two sources: the first 160 participants of the ongoing ImmuneRACE study, and 1,254 subjects contributed by 6 global collaborators. Nearly every sample came with metadata listing a de-identified subject ID, COVID-19 status, age in years and sex. Where HLA class I and class II types were available, the types were taken from metadata supplied by the sample provider, not from assay-based typing.

On the study overall, not on this receptor specifically: The amount of clinical and demographic metadata varied by source and participant and was provided uncurated.

Collaborating institutions collected whole blood in K2EDTA tubes following their own protocols. For TCRbeta analysis, collaborators shipped samples as frozen whole blood, isolated PBMCs, or DNA extracted from either of those sample types. The junction shows trimming of 0 bases on V and 2 bases on J, and the gene matches do not reach 8 bases of it. CDR1 SEHNR and CDR2 FQNEAQ are derived from the germline V gene (reference sequence). From the cysteine through the phenylalanine, the CDR3 covers 17 amino acids. The kept DNA is CDR3 alone, 51 bases in frame from the first base. TCRbeta CDR3 regions were amplified from genomic DNA by means of the immunoSEQ Assay, a bias-controlled multiplex PCR. The paper's data handling went like this. The number of nucleated cells in each sample was estimated by amplification of reference gene primers within the assay. To quantify the absolute abundance of each unique TCRbeta CDR3 rearrangement, sequence reads were collapsed and filtered. Productive Simpson clonality was computed per sample as the square root of Simpson's diversity index over productive rearrangements. TCRdb carries this immuneACCESS record with in-frame sequences only. Its versions omit some clonotypes, under half of them owing to an unresolved V gene in the studies checked, with the rest unexplained. V and J calls plus clone size are reproduced from that table; the DNA served to infer D and trimming. The sample table holds 30,000 to 45,000 clones, of which about 88% were seen once. The ten most abundant clones make up roughly 30% of the sample.

The sequenced material came from peripheral blood. The chain joins TRBV7-9 to TRBJ1-2; 8 nucleotides in the junction match TRBD1. The TCR originated in a man aged 65 to 79 with active COVID-19. The nucleotide sequence reads TGTGCCAGCAGCTTAGCGAGCGCGCGGACAGGGAACTATGGCTACACCTTC. This sequence encodes CASSLASARTGNYGYTF.